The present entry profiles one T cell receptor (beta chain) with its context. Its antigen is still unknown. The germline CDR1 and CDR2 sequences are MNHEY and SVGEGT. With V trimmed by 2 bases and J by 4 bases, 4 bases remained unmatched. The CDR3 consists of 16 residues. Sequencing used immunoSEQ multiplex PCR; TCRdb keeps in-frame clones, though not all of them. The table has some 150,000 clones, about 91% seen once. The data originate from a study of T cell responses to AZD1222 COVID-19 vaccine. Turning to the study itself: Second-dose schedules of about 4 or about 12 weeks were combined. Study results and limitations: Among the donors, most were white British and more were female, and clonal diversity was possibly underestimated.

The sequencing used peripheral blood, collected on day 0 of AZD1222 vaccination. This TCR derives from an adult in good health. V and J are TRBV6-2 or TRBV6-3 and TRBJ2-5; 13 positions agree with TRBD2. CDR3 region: CASSYPTSGGGETQYF. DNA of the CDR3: TGTGCCAGCAGTTACCCCACTAGCGGGGGGGGAGAGACCCAGTACTTC.